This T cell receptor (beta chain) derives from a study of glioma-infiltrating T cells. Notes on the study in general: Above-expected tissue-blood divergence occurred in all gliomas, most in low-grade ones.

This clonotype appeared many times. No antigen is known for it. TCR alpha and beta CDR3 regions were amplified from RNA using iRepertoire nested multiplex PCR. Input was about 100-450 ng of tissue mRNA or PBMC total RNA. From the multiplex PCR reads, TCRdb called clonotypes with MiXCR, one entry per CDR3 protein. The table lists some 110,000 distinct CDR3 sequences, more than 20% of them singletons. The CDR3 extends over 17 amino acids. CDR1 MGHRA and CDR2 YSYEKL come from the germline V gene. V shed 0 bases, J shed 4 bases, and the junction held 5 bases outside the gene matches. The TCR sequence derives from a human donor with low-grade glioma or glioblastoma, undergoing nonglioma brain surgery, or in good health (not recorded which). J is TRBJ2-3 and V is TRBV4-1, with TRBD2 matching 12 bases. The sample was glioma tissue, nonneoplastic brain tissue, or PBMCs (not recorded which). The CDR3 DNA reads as TGCGCCAGCAGCCAAGATCTGCTAGCGGGAGGGTCAGATACGCAGTATTTT. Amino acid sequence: CASSQDLLAGGSDTQYF.